This T cell receptor beta chain was recorded in a study of blood T cells in healthy people across ages. Germline values: CDR1 MNHEY, CDR2 SVGEGT. This CDR3 is built from 13 residues. Trimming pared 6 bases from V and 3 bases from J, leaving 11 bases between. A second PCR of roughly 7 to 11 cycles used a sample-barcoded 5' primer and a J-beta primer mix. Every sample returned 2.5 million or more CDR3-containing paired-end reads. TCRdb independently ran MiXCR on the 5' RACE reads; one entry per CDR3 protein. The sample shows approximately 800,000 distinct CDR3 sequences, about 42% of them seen only once.

This receptor was taken from a man older than 75 in good health. The sample was blood. V usage is TRBV6-2 or TRBV6-3 and J usage is TRBJ2-5, with D possibly TRBD1 on 6 matching bases. The CDR3 bases are TGTGCCAGCAGAGTGCCAGGGGAAGAGACCCAGTACTTC. Translation gives CASRVPGEETQYF.